Listed here are 8 T cell receptor beta chains from one sample, sequenced in a study of OX40 agonist ivuxolimab in advanced cancers. The library was produced with the immunoSEQ multiplex PCR assay. In TCRdb, the immuneACCESS table is reduced to in-frame sequences with V and J assigned. These tables do not hold every clone; where another copy was compared, an unresolved V gene accounts for under half, and the others remain unexplained. The sample yields 75,000 to 95,000 clones; around 87% were counted once. Together, the top ten hold about 4% of the sample. This material consisted of CD4+ or CD8+ T cells sorted from blood, taken in a trial of the OX40 agonist ivuxolimab. These receptors originate from an adult with an advanced solid tumor such as melanoma, head and neck, liver or kidney cancer.

The chain combines TRBV7-8 with TRBJ2-3, with 10 nucleotides matching TRBD2. Germline V gene data show CDR1 as SGHVS and CDR2 as FQNEAQ. The CDR3 is 14 amino acids. Germline trimming cut 6 bases from V and 5 bases from J; bases unmatched to any gene: 5. The CDR3 DNA is TGTGCCAGCAGTCGGACTAGCGGACGAGATACGCAGTATTTT. Amino acid sequence: CASSRTSGRDTQYF.

The chain couples TRBV10-3 to TRBJ2-3; D gene unclear. Germline loops: CDR1 ENHRY, CDR2 SYGVKD. The CDR3 runs to 11 residues. Trimming removed 5 bases at V and 0 bases at J, with 0 bases between. The CDR3 DNA reads as TGTGCCATCAGTAGCACAGATACGCAGTATTTT. Protein: CAISSTDTQYF.

This chain connects TRBV2 to TRBJ1-6, with D uncertain. Trimming removed 0 bases at V and 6 bases at J, with 12 bases between. The CDR3 covers 16 residues. CDR1 and CDR2 from the germline V gene are SNHLY and FYNNEI. CDR3 region: CASSEAGSAINSPLHF. The CDR3 nucleotides are TGTGCCAGCAGTGAAGCAGGGTCAGCAATTAATTCACCCCTCCACTTT.

This chain's CDR3 is CASSLDANTEAFF. CDR3 bases: TGTGCCAGCAGCTTGGACGCGAACACTGAAGCTTTCTTT. The genes are TRBV4-2 and TRBJ1-1; D unclear. Trimming removed 5 bases from V and 1 base from J, with 8 bases in between. The length of the CDR3 is 13 residues. Germline V gene lookup returns CDR1 LGHNA and CDR2 YNFKEQ.

This clone was seen only a few times. The chain couples TRBV7-9 to TRBJ1-2; D not certain. CDR1 SEHNR and CDR2 FQNEAQ come from the germline V gene (reference sequence). The CDR3 runs 13 residues. V lost 7 bases and J lost 7, with 16 bases in between. The CDR3 DNA is TGTGCCAGCACCACCCCACTGGGGAGTGGCTACACCTTC. Protein product: CASTTPLGSGYTF.

V and J are TRBV7-8 and TRBJ2-2, with D possibly being TRBD2 (6 bases). There are 17 residues in the CDR3. Germline CDR1 and CDR2: SGHVS and FQNEAQ. The germline V and J ends were trimmed by 7 bases and 2 bases, with 20 bases remaining between them. CDR3 bases: TGTGCCAGCATCTTCAGTCCCGGGACTCTTAACACCGGGGAGCTGTTTTTT. It translates to CASIFSPGTLNTGELFF.

This clone has only one observation. The chain carries TRBV4-2 and TRBJ1-5; D possibly corresponds to TRBD1 (6 bases). The CDR3 spans 15 residues. V lost 1 base, J lost 3 bases, and 10 bases lay in between. CDR1 LGHNA and CDR2 YNFKEQ come from the germline V gene. For the CDR3, the DNA is TGTGCCAGCAGCCAAGGTGGGGGGCTCAATCAGCCCCAGCATTTT. It yields the protein CASSQGGGLNQPQHF.

The chain employs TRBV27 and TRBJ2-6, with D unclear. There are 15 residues in the CDR3. CDR1 is MNHEY, CDR2 SMNVEV, per germline (reference sequence). Trimming left V 3 bases short and J 4 bases short, with 10 bases between. The CDR3 coding sequence is TGTGCCAGCAGTTTTACTGTAACCGGGGCCAACGTCCTGACTTTC. Its translation is CASSFTVTGANVLTF.